This section outlines one TCR beta chain sequence together with its context. Sequenced by immunoSEQ multiplex PCR; TCRdb stores in-frame clones only, minus some. The sample shows over 120,000 clones, roughly 88% of them seen only once. The entry originates in a study of blood T cell repertoires in COVID-19. This CDR3 contains 11 residues. In germline, CDR1 is MNHEY, CDR2 SVGEGT. Trimming took 6 bases from V and 7 from J, leaving 9 bases between them. V gene TRBV6-2 or TRBV6-3 combines with J gene TRBJ1-2, with a tentative D call TRBD1 (6 bases). The receptor comes from a man aged 55 to 70 with active or convalescent COVID-19. The sequenced material came from peripheral blood. The CDR3: CASSQGPGYTF. CDR3 bases: TGTGCCAGCAGCCAGGGGCCTGGCTACACCTTC.